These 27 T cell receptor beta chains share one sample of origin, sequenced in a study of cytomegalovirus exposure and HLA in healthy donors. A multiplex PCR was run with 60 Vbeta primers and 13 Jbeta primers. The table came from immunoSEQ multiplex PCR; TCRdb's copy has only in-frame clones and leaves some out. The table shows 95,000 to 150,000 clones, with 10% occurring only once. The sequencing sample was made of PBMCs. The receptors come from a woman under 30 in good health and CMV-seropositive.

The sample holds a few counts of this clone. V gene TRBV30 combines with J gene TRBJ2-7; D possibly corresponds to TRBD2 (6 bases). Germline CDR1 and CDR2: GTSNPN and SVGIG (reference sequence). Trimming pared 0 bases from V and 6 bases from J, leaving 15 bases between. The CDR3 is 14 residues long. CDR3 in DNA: TGTGCCTGGAGTGTAGGCGGGACCTCCATCGAGCAGTACTTC. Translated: CAWSVGGTSIEQYF.

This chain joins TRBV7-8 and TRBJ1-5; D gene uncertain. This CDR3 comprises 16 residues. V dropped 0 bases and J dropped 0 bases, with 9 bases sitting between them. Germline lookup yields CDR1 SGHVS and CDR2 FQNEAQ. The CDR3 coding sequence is TGTGCCAGCAGCTTAGCGGCCGGACTTAGCAATCAGCCCCAGCATTTT. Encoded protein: CASSLAAGLSNQPQHF.

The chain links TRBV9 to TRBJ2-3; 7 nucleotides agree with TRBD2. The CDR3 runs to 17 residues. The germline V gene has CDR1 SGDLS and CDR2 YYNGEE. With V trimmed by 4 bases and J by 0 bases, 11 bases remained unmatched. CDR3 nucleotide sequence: TGTGCCAGCAGCCTTGCCGGGACTATTTCTAGCACAGATACGCAGTATTTT. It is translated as CASSLAGTISSTDTQYF.

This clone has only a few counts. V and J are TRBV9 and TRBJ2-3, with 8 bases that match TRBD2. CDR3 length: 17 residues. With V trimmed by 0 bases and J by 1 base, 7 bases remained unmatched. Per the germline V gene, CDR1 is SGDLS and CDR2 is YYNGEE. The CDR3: CASSVGVGAGGTDTQYF. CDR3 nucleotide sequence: TGTGCCAGCAGCGTAGGGGTAGGAGCGGGAGGCACAGATACGCAGTATTTT.

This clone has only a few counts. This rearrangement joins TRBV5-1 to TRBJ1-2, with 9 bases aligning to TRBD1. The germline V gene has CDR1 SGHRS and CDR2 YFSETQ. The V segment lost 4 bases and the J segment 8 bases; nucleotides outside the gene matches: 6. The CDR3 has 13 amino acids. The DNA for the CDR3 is TGCGCCAGCAGCCCGGACAGGGGTGGAGGCTACACCTTC. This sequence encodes CASSPDRGGGYTF.

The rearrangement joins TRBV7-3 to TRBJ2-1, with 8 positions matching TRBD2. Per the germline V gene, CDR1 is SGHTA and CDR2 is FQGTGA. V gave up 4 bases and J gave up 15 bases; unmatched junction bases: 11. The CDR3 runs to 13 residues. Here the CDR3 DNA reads TGTGCCAGCAGCTCAACGGCCGGGACTAGTATGTTCTTC. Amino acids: CASSSTAGTSMFF. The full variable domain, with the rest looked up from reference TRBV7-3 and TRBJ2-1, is GAGVSQTPSNKVTEKGKYVELRCDPISGHTALYWYRQSLGQGPEFLIYFQGTGAADDSGLPNDRFFAVRPEGSVSTLKIQRTERGDSAVYLCASSSTAGTSMFFGPGTRLTVL.

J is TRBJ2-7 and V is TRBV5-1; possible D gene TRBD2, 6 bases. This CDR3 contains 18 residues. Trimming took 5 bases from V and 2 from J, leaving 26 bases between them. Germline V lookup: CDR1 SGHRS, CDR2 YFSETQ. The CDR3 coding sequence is TGCGCCAGCAGATATAAGCCCGGAACGGGAGAAATCCCCTACGAGCAGTACTTC. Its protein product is CASRYKPGTGEIPYEQYF.

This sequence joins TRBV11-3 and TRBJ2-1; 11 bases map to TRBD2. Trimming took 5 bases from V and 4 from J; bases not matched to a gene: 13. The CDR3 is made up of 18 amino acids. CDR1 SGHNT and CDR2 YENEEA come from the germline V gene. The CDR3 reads CASSLGLAGGLSYNEQFF. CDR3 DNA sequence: TGTGCCAGCAGCCTCGGGCTAGCGGGAGGCCTTTCTTACAATGAGCAGTTCTTC. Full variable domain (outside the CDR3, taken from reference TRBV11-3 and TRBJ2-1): EAGVVQSPRYKIIEKKQPVAFWCNPISGHNTLYWYLQNLGQGPELLIRYENEEAVDDSQLPKDRFSAERLKGVDSTLKIQPAELGDSAVYLCASSLGLAGGLSYNEQFFGPGTRLTVL.

The CDR3 DNA reads TGTGCCAGCAGTTCAAAAACAGGGTTCGGCTACACCTTC. Its translation: CASSSKTGFGYTF. The rearrangement links TRBV27 to TRBJ1-2; tentatively, D is TRBD1 (6 bases). V was shortened by 4 bases and J by 8 bases, with 14 bases between the two germline ends. Germline V gives CDR1 MNHEY, CDR2 SMNVEV (reference sequence). The CDR3 consists of 13 residues.

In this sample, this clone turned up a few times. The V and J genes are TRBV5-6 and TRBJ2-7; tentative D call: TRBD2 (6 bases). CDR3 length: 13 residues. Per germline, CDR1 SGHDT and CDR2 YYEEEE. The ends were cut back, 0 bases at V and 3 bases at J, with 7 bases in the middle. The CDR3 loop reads CASSLVADYEQYF. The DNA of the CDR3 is TGTGCCAGCAGCTTGGTAGCGGACTACGAGCAGTACTTC.

The chain's CDR3 is CAWNRQGGGEKLFF. CDR3 nucleotides: TGTGCCTGGAACCGACAGGGTGGCGGTGAAAAACTGTTTTTT. The chain links TRBV30 to TRBJ1-4; 7 nucleotides match TRBD1. CDR1 is GTSNPN, CDR2 SVGIG, per germline (reference sequence). This CDR3 spans 14 amino acids. Unmatched junction bases numbered 9, after V lost 4 bases and J lost 7 bases.

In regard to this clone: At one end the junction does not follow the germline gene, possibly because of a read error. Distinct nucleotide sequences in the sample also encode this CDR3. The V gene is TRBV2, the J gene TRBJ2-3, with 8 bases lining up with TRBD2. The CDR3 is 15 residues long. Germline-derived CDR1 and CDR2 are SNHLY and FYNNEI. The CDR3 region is CASSQTSASTDTQYF. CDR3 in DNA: TGTGCCAGCAGCCAGACTAGCGCGAGCACAGATACGCAGTACTTT.

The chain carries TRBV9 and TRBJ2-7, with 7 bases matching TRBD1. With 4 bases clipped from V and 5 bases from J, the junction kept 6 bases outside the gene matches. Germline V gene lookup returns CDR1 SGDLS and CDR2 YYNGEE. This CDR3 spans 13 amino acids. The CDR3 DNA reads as TGTGCCAGCAGCCTCCGAACAGGGGACGAGCAGTACTTC. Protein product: CASSLRTGDEQYF.

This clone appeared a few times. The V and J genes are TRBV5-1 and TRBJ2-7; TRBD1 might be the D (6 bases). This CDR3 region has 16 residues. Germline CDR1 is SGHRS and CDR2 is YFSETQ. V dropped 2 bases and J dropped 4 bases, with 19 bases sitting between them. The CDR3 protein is CASSLEGVSVGYEQYF. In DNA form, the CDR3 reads TGCGCCAGCAGCTTAGAGGGGGTAAGCGTTGGGTACGAGCAGTACTTC.

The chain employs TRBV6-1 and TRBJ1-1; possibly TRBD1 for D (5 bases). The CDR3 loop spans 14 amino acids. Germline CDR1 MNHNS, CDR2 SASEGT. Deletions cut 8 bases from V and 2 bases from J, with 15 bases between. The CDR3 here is CASGGLGGNTEAFF. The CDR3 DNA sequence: TGTGCCAGCGGTGGATTGGGGGGAAACACTGAAGCTTTCTTT.

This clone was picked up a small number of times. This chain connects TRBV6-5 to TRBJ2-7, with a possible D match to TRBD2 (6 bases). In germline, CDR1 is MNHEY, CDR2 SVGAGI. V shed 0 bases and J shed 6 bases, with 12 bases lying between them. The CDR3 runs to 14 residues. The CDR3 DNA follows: TGTGCCAGCAGTTACTCGCGGGACCCCCGCGAGCAGTACTTC. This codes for CASSYSRDPREQYF.

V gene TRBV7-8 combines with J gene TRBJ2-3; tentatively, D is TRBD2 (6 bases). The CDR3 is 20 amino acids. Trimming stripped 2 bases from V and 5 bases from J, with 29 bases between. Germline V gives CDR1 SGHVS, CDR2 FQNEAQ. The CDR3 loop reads CASSLKGTLRFEAEGDTQYF. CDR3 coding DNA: TGTGCCAGCAGCTTAAAAGGGACTCTTCGTTTTGAGGCTGAAGGAGATACGCAGTATTTT. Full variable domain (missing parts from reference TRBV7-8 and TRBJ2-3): GAGVSQSPRYKVAKRGQDVALRCDPISGHVSLFWYQQALGQGPEFLTYFQNEAQLDKSGLPSDRFFAERPEGSVSTLKIQRTQQEDSAVYLCASSLKGTLRFEAEGDTQYFGPGTRLTVL.

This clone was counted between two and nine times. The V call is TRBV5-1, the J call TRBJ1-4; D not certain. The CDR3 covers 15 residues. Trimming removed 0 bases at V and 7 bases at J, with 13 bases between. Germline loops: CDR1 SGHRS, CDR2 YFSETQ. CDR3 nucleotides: TGCGCCAGCAGCTTGGCCGTCGGGGATGTTGAAAAACTGTTTTTT. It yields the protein CASSLAVGDVEKLFF.

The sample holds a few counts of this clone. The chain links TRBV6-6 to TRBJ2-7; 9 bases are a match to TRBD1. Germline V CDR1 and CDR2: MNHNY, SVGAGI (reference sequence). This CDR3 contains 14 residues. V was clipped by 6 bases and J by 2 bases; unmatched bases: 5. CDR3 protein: CASSPGQGTYEQYF. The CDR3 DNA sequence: TGTGCCAGCAGCCCGGGACAGGGAACCTACGAGCAGTACTTC.

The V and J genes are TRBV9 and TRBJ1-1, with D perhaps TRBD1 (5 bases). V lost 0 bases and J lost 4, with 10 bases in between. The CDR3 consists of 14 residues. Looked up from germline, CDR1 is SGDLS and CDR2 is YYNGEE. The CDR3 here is CASSVVSGGTEAFF. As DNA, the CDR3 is TGTGCCAGCAGCGTAGTTTCGGGGGGCACTGAAGCTTTCTTT.

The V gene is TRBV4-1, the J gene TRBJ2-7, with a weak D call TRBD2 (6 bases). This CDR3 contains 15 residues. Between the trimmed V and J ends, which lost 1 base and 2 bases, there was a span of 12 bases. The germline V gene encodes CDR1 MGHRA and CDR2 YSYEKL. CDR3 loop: CASSQVASETYEQYF. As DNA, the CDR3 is TGCGCCAGCAGCCAAGTGGCTAGCGAAACCTACGAGCAGTACTTC.

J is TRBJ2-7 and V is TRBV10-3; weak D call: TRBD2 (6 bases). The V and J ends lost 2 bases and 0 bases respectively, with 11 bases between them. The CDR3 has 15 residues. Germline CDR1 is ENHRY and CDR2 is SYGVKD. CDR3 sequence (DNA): TGTGCCATCAGTGAGGTGGCGGGGAGCTCCTACGAGCAGTACTTC. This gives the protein CAISEVAGSSYEQYF.

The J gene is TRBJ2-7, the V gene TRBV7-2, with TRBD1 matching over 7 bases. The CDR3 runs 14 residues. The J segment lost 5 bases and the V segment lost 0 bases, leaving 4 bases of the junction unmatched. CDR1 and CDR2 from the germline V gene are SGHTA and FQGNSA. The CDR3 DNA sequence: TGTGCCAGCAGCTTAGCTCCCGGACAGGACGAGCAGTACTTC. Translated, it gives CASSLAPGQDEQYF.

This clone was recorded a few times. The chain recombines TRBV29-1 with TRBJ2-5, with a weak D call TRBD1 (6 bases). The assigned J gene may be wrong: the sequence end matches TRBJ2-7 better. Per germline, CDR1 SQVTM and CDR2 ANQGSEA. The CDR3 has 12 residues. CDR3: CSVLDRTYEQYF. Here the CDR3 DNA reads TGCAGCGTTCTGGACAGAACCTACGAGCAGTACTTC.

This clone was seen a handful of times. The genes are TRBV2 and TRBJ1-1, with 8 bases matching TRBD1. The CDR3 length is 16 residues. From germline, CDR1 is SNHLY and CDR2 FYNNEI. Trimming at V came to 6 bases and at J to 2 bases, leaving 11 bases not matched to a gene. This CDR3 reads CASRGYRGVLNTEAFF. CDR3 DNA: TGTGCCAGCAGAGGGTACAGGGGGGTACTTAACACTGAAGCTTTCTTT.

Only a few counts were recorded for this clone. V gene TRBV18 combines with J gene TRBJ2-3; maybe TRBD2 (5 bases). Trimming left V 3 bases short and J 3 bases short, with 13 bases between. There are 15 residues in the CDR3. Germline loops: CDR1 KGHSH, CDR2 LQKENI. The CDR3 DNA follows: TGTGCCAGCTCACCCCCTCTGAAGCGGACAGATACGCAGTATTTT. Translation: CASSPPLKRTDTQYF.

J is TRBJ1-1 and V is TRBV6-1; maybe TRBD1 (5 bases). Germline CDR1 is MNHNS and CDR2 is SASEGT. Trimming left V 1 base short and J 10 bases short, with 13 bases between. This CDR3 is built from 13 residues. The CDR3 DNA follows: TGTGCCAGCAGTGAAGGGGACTTCTCCGCAGCTTTCTTT. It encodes CASSEGDFSAAFF.